Included here is one T cell receptor (beta chain) sequence, with context. Sequencing was performed with immunoSEQ multiplex PCR; in TCRdb, only in-frame clones are kept and a portion is missing. The sample gives more than 11,000 clones, about two thirds of which show up once; 2.9% is in the top ten. The data derive from a study of neoadjuvant anti-PD-1 for oral cavity cancer. Time point denoted: after neoadjuvant nivolumab, at surgical resection. The patients had HPV-negative, locally advanced oral cavity squamous cell carcinoma. Germline CDR1 SGHRS, CDR2 YFSETQ. The ends were cut back, 2 bases at V and 2 bases at J, with 8 bases in the middle. The CDR3 is 14 residues long.

The clonotype was recovered from a person aged 35 to 85 with oral cavity squamous cell carcinoma. The sample was PBMCs, taken after nivolumab (anti-PD-1) treatment. J is TRBJ1-3 and V is TRBV5-1; D ambiguous. The chain's CDR3 is CASSLWEAGNTIYF. The CDR3 DNA sequence: TGCGCCAGCAGCTTATGGGAGGCTGGAAACACCATATATTTT.